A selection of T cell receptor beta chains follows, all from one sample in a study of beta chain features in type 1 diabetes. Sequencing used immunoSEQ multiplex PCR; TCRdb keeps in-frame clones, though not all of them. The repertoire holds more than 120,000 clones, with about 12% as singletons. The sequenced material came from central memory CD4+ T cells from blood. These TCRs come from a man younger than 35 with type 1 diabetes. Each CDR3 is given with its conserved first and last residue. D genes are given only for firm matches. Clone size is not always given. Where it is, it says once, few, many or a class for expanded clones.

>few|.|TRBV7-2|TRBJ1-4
CASIQSAWGEKLFF
TGTGCCAGCATACAGTCGGCCTGGGGAGAAAAACTGTTTTTT
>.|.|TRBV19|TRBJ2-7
CASSSDSTYEQYF
TGTGCCAGTAGCAGTGACAGTACCTACGAGCAGTACTTC
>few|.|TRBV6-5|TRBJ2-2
CASSYSRAAGELFF
TGTGCCAGCAGTTACTCCAGGGCTGCCGGGGAGCTGTTTTTT
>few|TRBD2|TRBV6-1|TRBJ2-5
CASSEEGTSVQETQYF
TGTGCCAGCAGTGAGGAGGGGACTAGCGTCCAAGAGACCCAGTACTTC
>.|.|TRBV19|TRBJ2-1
CASKGPAASYNEQFF
TGTGCCAGTAAAGGCCCCGCGGCTAGCTACAATGAGCAGTTCTTC
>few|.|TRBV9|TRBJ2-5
CASSQTSKAEAETQYF
TGTGCCAGCAGCCAGACAAGTAAGGCCGAAGCAGAGACCCAGTACTTC
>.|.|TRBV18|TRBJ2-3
CASSPDYLSTDTQYF
TGTGCCAGCTCACCGGACTACCTGAGCACAGATACGCAGTATTTT
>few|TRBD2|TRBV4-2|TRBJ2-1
CASGPERGLDNEQFF
TGTGCCAGCGGCCCCGAGAGGGGACTAGACAATGAGCAGTTCTTC
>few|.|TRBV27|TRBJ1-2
CASREEGRGARGYTF
TGTGCCAGCAGAGAGGAGGGGCGGGGGGCGCGAGGCTACACCTTC
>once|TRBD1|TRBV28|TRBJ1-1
CASRTGGDTEAFF
TGTGCCAGCAGGACAGGGGGTGACACTGAAGCTTTCTTT
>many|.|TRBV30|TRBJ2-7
CASSSAGPEGGSYEQYF
TGTGCCTCGAGTTCAGCCGGACCCGAAGGGGGATCGTACGAGCAGTACTTC
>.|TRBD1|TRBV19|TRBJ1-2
CASRGTGREGYTF
TGTGCCAGTCGGGGGACAGGTCGTGAAGGCTACACCTTC
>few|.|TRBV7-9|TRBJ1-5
CASSRTANQPQHF
TGTGCCAGCAGCCGGACAGCAAATCAGCCCCAGCATTTT
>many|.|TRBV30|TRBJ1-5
CAWSVAGEQPQHF
TGTGCCTGGAGTGTTGCGGGGGAACAGCCCCAGCATTTT
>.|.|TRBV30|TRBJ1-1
CAWSRILGSEAFF
TGTGCCTGGAGCCGGATTCTGGGCAGTGAAGCTTTCTTT
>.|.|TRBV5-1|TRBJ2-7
CASSWTGQGSYEQYF
TGCGCCAGCAGCTGGACGGGGCAGGGGTCCTACGAGCAGTACTTC
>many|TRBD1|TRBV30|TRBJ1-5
CAWSGGGDQPQHF
TGTGCCTGGAGTGGAGGGGGCGATCAGCCCCAGCATTTT
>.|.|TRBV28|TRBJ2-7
CASSRNLEQYF
TGTGCCAGCAGCAGAAACCTCGAGCAGTACTTC
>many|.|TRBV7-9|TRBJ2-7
CASTQGETYEQYF
TGTGCCAGCACACAGGGAGAGACCTACGAGCAGTACTTC
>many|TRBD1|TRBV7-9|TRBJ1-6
CASGTGSTYNSPLHF
TGTGCCAGCGGGACAGGATCGACCTATAATTCACCCCTCCACTTT
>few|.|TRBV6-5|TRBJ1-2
CASSYRVDYGYTF
TGTGCCAGCAGTTACCGGGTAGACTATGGCTACACCTTC
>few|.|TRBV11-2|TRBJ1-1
CASSLDKNANTEAFF
TGTGCCAGCAGCTTGGACAAGAATGCGAACACTGAAGCTTTCTTT
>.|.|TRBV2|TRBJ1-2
CASSYSSYGYTF
TGTGCCAGCAGCTACAGCTCCTATGGCTACACCTTC
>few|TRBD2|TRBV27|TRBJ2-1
CASSPLAGAYNEQFF
TGTGCCAGCAGTCCACTAGCGGGGGCCTACAATGAGCAGTTCTTC